The clone carrying this TCR beta chain was seen a single time. The record originates from a study of multiple sclerosis patients with progressive multifocal leukoencephalopathy. Only in-frame clones appear in the TCRdb table, and some are missing; sequencing was by immunoSEQ multiplex PCR. The sample lists some 31,000 clones; 87% were seen once. CDR3 size: 13 residues. V lost 0 bases to trimming and J lost 4 bases, with 6 bases between them. Germline CDR1 reads KGHSH; CDR2 reads LQKENI. Time point defined: time of PML onset. Between about 16 and 56 months of natalizumab therapy passed before PML developed in these natalizumab-treated patients. T3 blood samples were collected at the time of PML onset.

Material: PBMCs, obtained from a patient treated with natalizumab. This sequence originates from a human donor with progressive multifocal leukoencephalopathy. The chain carries TRBV18 and TRBJ1-1; D unclear. CDR3 sequence reads: CASSPPAGTEAFF. For the CDR3, the DNA is TGTGCCAGCTCACCACCGGCGGGCACTGAAGCTTTCTTT.